The 21 T cell receptor beta chains given below trace back to one sample, sequenced in a study of cytomegalovirus exposure and HLA in healthy donors. 13 Jbeta primers and 60 Vbeta primers were used for the PCR. Using immunoSEQ multiplex PCR, the repertoire was profiled, and TCRdb retains in-frame clones only, with some absent. The data contain roughly 200,000 clones, less than 80% of them seen just once; the ten biggest clones take up approximately 4.7%. Input material: PBMCs. The source of these receptors is a woman aged 30 to 39 in good health and CMV-seropositive.

The rearrangement uses TRBV19 and TRBJ2-5, with 9 bases that match TRBD1. The DNA end is a closer match to TRBJ2-7, so the J assignment may be wrong. In germline, CDR1 is LNHDA, CDR2 SQIVND (reference sequence). The CDR3 length is 18 residues. The CDR3 protein is CASRGASDRGSSLDEQYF. CDR3 in DNA: TGTGCCAGTAGAGGGGCGTCGGACAGGGGTTCTTCTCTTGACGAGCAGTACTTC.

The gene calls are TRBV11-3 and TRBJ2-1; D might be TRBD2 (6 bases). Trimming stripped 11 bases from V and 6 bases from J, with 23 bases between. This CDR3 contains 15 residues. Germline V CDR1 and CDR2: SGHNT, YENEEA. The CDR3 sequence: CASEVAEGQRNEQFF. DNA of the CDR3: TGTGCCTCAGAGGTGGCGGAGGGTCAGCGCAATGAGCAGTTCTTC.

The genes are TRBV2 and TRBJ2-2; TRBD2 might be the D (7 bases). The V gene's germline CDR1 is SNHLY and CDR2 FYNNEI. Deletions cut 6 bases from V and 3 bases from J, with 14 bases between. There are 15 residues in the CDR3. CDR3 DNA sequence: TGTGCCAGCAGGGGGGGGGCGCAGGACACCGGGGAGCTGTTTTTT. Protein: CASRGGAQDTGELFF.

This clone was seen a few times. The chain is built from TRBV5-1 and TRBJ1-1; no firm D call. The ends were cut back, 4 bases at V and 0 bases at J, with 10 bases in the middle. The germline gives CDR1 SGHRS, CDR2 YFSETQ. The CDR3 totals 14 residues. The CDR3 nucleotides read TGCGCCAGCAGCATCACAGAGATGAACACTGAAGCTTTCTTT. It encodes CASSITEMNTEAFF.

The chain recombines TRBV12-5 with TRBJ1-1, with TRBD1 matching 12 bases. CDR1 is LGHNT and CDR2 is FRNRAP in the germline V gene. The CDR3 length is 20 residues. With V trimmed by 0 bases and J by 6 bases, 17 bases remained unmatched. The CDR3 coding sequence is TGTGCTAGTGGTTTGGTACTAACGGGGACAGGGGGCTCTTTTAAGGCTGAAGCTTTCTTT. The encoded protein is CASGLVLTGTGGSFKAEAFF.

The genes are TRBV29-1 and TRBJ1-1; D remains unclear. From germline, CDR1 is SQVTM and CDR2 ANQGSEA. The CDR3 length is 16 residues. V was clipped by 2 bases and J by 2 bases, with 18 bases between them. CDR3 in DNA: TGCAGCGTTGAATCCGCCGATGCGGAAACCAACACTGAAGCTTTCTTT. Its translation: CSVESADAETNTEAFF.

The rearrangement joins TRBV10-1 to TRBJ2-1; TRBD1 agrees at 10 bases. The V gene's germline CDR1 is WNHNN and CDR2 SYGVQD (reference sequence). The CDR3 runs to 14 residues. The V gene end was trimmed by 7 bases and the J gene end by 4 bases; junction bases not matched to a gene: 4. The CDR3 loop reads CASMTGQGYNEQFF. The CDR3 DNA sequence: TGCGCCAGCATGACGGGACAGGGGTACAATGAGCAGTTCTTC.

The genes are TRBV29-1 and TRBJ2-3; D is possibly TRBD1 (5 bases). Germline V lookup: CDR1 SQVTM, CDR2 ANQGSEA. Trimming removed 3 bases at V and 1 base at J, with 8 bases between. The CDR3 spans 13 residues. The chain's CDR3 is CSVDLGRTDTQYF. For the CDR3, the DNA is TGCAGCGTTGACTTGGGGCGCACAGATACGCAGTATTTT.

There are a few counts of this clone. The rearrangement joins TRBV11-3 to TRBJ1-1, with a weak D call TRBD1 (6 bases). CDR3 length: 13 residues. V was cut by 3 bases and J by 4 bases, with 9 bases left in between. Germline V lookup: CDR1 SGHNT, CDR2 YENEEA. CDR3 amino acids: CASSFPGATEAFF. CDR3 sequence (DNA): TGTGCCAGCAGCTTCCCAGGGGCCACTGAAGCTTTCTTT.

V is TRBV23-1 and J is TRBJ2-4, with TRBD1 matching 9 bases. TRBV23-1 is treated as an ORF (open reading frame) with a function not yet certain. The junction had 11 bases not matched to a gene; V was cut back by 2 bases and J by 3 bases. The CDR3 consists of 18 residues. In DNA form, the CDR3 reads TGCGCCAGCAGTCAACCCTGGGGGGACAGGGTTGACAAAAACATTCAGTACTTC. Protein: CASSQPWGDRVDKNIQYF.

This chain uses TRBV19 with TRBJ1-5, with 9 bases that match TRBD1. Germline V lookup: CDR1 LNHDA, CDR2 SQIVND (reference sequence). With 8 bases clipped from V and 5 bases from J, the junction kept 4 bases outside the gene matches. There are 13 residues in the CDR3. CDR3 sequence (DNA): TGTGCCAGTCTCGGACAGGGGTATCAGCCCCAGCATTTT. This codes for CASLGQGYQPQHF. Full variable domain (remainder filled in from reference TRBV19 and TRBJ1-5): DGGITQSPKYLFRKEGQNVTLSCEQNLNHDAMYWYRQDPGQGLRLIYYSQIVNDFQKGDIAEGYSVSREKKESFPLTVTSAQKNPTAFYLCASLGQGYQPQHFGDGTRLSIL.

This chain uses TRBV2 with TRBJ1-2, with TRBD1 matching over 10 bases. This CDR3 is 14 amino acids long. The J segment lost 6 bases and the V segment lost 4 bases, leaving 5 bases of the junction unmatched. Germline V gene lookup returns CDR1 SNHLY and CDR2 FYNNEI. The DNA of the CDR3 is TGTGCCAGCAGTGGGGACAGGGGCCAGGATGGCTACACCTTC. Protein: CASSGDRGQDGYTF.

The chain couples TRBV6-5 to TRBJ2-7; 7 positions agree with TRBD1. Unmatched junction bases numbered 4, after V lost 2 bases and J lost 6 bases. The CDR3 contains 13 residues. The germline CDR1 and CDR2 sequences are MNHEY and SVGAGI. The CDR3 is CASSYPTGFEQYF. In nucleotides, the CDR3 is TGTGCCAGCAGTTACCCGACAGGGTTCGAGCAGTACTTC.

The chain recombines TRBV13 with TRBJ1-1; 8 bases fit TRBD1. V lost 4 bases and J lost 4; bases outside the gene matches: 8. CDR1 and CDR2 (germline): PRHDT, FYEKMQ (reference sequence). The CDR3 is 15 residues long. CDR3 in amino acids: CASSSHDRGSTEAFF. The CDR3 DNA is TGTGCCAGCAGCTCTCATGACAGGGGAAGCACTGAAGCTTTCTTT.

The V gene is TRBV5-8, the J gene TRBJ2-7; 9 nucleotides agree with TRBD1. The length of the CDR3 is 15 residues. Losses at the gene ends were 3 bases for V and 1 base for J; bases not matched to a gene: 5. The V gene's germline CDR1 is SGHTS and CDR2 YDEGEE. This CDR3 reads CASSSKQGASYEQYF. Here the CDR3 DNA reads TGTGCCAGCAGCTCGAAACAGGGGGCATCCTACGAGCAGTACTTC.

The rearrangement uses TRBV15 and TRBJ1-6; the match to TRBD1 covers 9 bases. J was trimmed by 9 bases and V by 0 bases; bases with no gene match: 9. Looked up from germline, CDR1 is LNHNV and CDR2 is YYDKDF (reference sequence). This CDR3 is 17 amino acids long. This CDR3 is CATSRDWGTGSTSPLHF. The CDR3, as DNA: TGTGCCACCAGCAGAGATTGGGGGACAGGGTCGACTTCACCCCTCCACTTT.

The chain joins TRBV11-2 to TRBJ2-7, with TRBD2 identical over 7 bases. The J segment lost 6 bases and the V segment lost 1 base, leaving 6 bases of the junction unmatched. The germline V gene has CDR1 SGHAT and CDR2 FQNNGV. This CDR3 has 14 amino acids. The CDR3 nucleotides read TGTGCCAGCAGCTTAGGCGGGAGTGTGCGCGAGCAGTACTTC. Translated: CASSLGGSVREQYF.

This chain connects TRBV25-1 to TRBJ2-4; unclear D gene. The CDR3 covers 13 residues. Trimming stripped 8 bases from V and 0 bases from J, with 8 bases between. Germline V lookup: CDR1 MGHDK, CDR2 SYGVNS. CDR3 DNA: TGTGCCAGCGCACATTTAGCCAAAAACATTCAGTACTTC. This sequence encodes CASAHLAKNIQYF.

This clone was counted only a few times. CDR3 sequence reads: CSYAGAGDEQYF. Here the CDR3 DNA reads TGCAGCTATGCGGGAGCGGGCGACGAGCAGTACTTC. The genes are TRBV29-1 and TRBJ2-7, with 7 bases matching TRBD2. The CDR3 covers 12 residues. Germline V gene data show CDR1 as SQVTM and CDR2 as ANQGSEA. With 8 bases clipped from V and 5 bases from J, the junction kept 9 bases outside the gene matches.

The chain links TRBV4-1 to TRBJ2-7, with D possibly matching TRBD2 (5 bases). Germline V gives CDR1 MGHRA, CDR2 YSYEKL. The CDR3 extends over 20 amino acids. Trimming pared 1 base from V and 7 bases from J, leaving 32 bases between. The CDR3 DNA reads TGCGCCAGCAGCCAAGCGGGAAGGGCCAGCACCATTCCGGGTCGCGGGGAGCAGTACTTC. This codes for CASSQAGRASTIPGRGEQYF.

The CDR3 is CASSRGGGLNGYTF. DNA for the CDR3: TGTGCCAGCAGCCGCGGGGGGGGCCTTAATGGCTACACCTTC. The chain combines TRBV5-4 with TRBJ1-2; possibly TRBD1 for D (6 bases). V lost 4 bases, J lost 6 bases, and 16 bases lay in between. Germline V gene data show CDR1 as SGHNT and CDR2 as YYREEE (reference sequence). This CDR3 contains 14 residues.